This T cell receptor beta chain was profiled in a study of T cell responses to AZD1222 COVID-19 vaccine. Study summary: Pooling of second doses given at about 4 or about 12 weeks was done.

Measured with immunoSEQ multiplex PCR; TCRdb has only the in-frame clones, and not every one. Among 150,000 or so clones listed, approximately 92% were seen once. Trimming removed 11 bases from V and 1 base from J; junction bases left unmatched: 6. From germline, CDR1 is MNHEY and CDR2 SMNVEV (reference sequence). This CDR3 spans 13 amino acids. The material sequenced was peripheral blood, taken on day 0 of AZD1222 vaccination. V usage is TRBV27 and J usage is TRBJ2-7; 9 nucleotides match TRBD1. This TCR was sampled from an adult in good health. The CDR3 loop is CAVGTGRSYEQYF. CDR3 DNA sequence: TGTGCCGTCGGGACAGGGCGGTCCTACGAGCAGTACTTC.